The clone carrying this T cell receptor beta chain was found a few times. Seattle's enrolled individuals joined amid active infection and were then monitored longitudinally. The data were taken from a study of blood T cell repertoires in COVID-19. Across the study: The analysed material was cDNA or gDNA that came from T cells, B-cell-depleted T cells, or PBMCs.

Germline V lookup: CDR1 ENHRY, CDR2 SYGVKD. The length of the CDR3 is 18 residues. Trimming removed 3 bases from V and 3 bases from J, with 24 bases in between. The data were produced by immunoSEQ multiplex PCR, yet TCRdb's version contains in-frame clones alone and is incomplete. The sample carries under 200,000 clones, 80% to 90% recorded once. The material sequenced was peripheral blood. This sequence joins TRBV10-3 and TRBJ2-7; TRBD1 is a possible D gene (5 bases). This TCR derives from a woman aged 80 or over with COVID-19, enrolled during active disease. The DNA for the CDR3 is TGTGCCATCAGTGATGGTATGGGTGGACAAGGAAGACTCTACGAGCAGTACTTC. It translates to CAISDGMGGQGRLYEQYF.